This T cell receptor (beta chain) was recorded in a study of identical twins. Study-wide results and limits: There were fewer insertions in abundant cord blood beta clonotypes, but memory repertoires showed no such pattern.

This clonotype was observed many times. Its cognate antigen is unknown. In TCRdb, the 5' RACE reads were re-called with MiXCR into one record per CDR3 protein. The profile shows more than 350,000 distinct CDR3 sequences, about 9% of them singletons. The CDR3 spans 16 residues. Trimming removed 6 bases from V and 0 bases from J; junction bases left unmatched: 6. V is TRBV12-3 or TRBV12-4 and J is TRBJ2-1, with 9 bases lining up with TRBD1. This sequence originates from a woman between 45 and 60 years old in good health. Material: naive T cells sorted from blood. The CDR3 DNA is TGTGCCAGCAGATCGGGACAGGGCGACTCCTACAATGAGCAGTTCTTC. Translation: CASRSGQGDSYNEQFF.